This T cell receptor (beta chain) was recovered during a study of CD8 T cells in ankylosing spondylitis (dated by TCRdb to about 2017). About the investigation overall: To find TCR variants linked to disease, the study profiled T cell receptor beta repertoires in ankylosing spondylitis patients and healthy donors. The full study cohort was made up of 25 ankylosing spondylitis patients and around 100 healthy donors. Peripheral blood samples were taken, and synovial fluid was additionally collected from ankylosing spondylitis patients. Results the study describes overall, beyond this receptor: Some TCR beta motif variants had previously been reported in synovial fluid and blood of reactive arthritis patients, which suggested common disease-initiation mechanisms. A TCR beta motif of eight highly homologous amino acid variants appeared characteristic of blood from ankylosing spondylitis patients. According to the report, matched synovial fluid samples from ankylosing spondylitis patients were significantly enriched for the disease-linked clones. In peripheral blood, the disease-linked clones were found at relatively low frequencies and had a CD8+ phenotype.

CDR1 SQVTM and CDR2 ANQGSEA were looked up in the germline V gene. The CDR3 has 17 amino acids, counting the end cysteine and phenylalanine. Only CDR3 DNA is held: 51 bases, read in frame from base 1. Trimming leaves V shorter by 6 bases and J shorter by 5 bases, with the junction holding 15 bases beyond the gene matches. As regards this clonotype: What antigen it recognizes has not been identified. Base qualities are not at hand, and no much larger clone is one base apart.

For sequencing, an Illumina HiSeq 2500 was employed. Quantitative 5'-RACE with molecular barcodes was the method used to prepare the TCR beta libraries. From the authors' description of their analysis: A new computational method based on a probabilistic model of VDJ rearrangement was used to identify disease-linked TCR variants. The raw public reads went through TCRdb reprocessing: fastp at Q25, MiXCR clone calling, in-frame beta chains kept. Every distinct CDR3 protein forms one entry, paired with its most common genes and DNA. None of the V and J calls come from the authors' own analysis; TCRdb made them. In this sample the table shows just under 350,000 distinct CDR3 sequences, roughly 15% of which occur a single time. The top ten clones comprise less than 1.1% of the sample.

The sequencing sample was made of blood, either unsorted or a sorted T cell fraction (not recorded which). The source of this sequence is a male donor with ankylosing spondylitis or in good health (not recorded which). The chain is encoded by TRBV29-1 joined to TRBJ2-2, with 10 central nucleotides matching TRBD1. The CDR3 has the sequence CSVSAETGGVGTGELFF. The nucleotides are TGCAGCGTCTCAGCCGAGACAGGGGGCGTCGGAACCGGGGAGCTGTTTTTT.